The entry below gives a single T cell receptor beta chain sequence along with its context. No antigen is known for it. Germline V CDR1 and CDR2: MGHRA, YSYEKL. Trimming took 2 bases from V and 0 from J, leaving 11 bases between them. The CDR3 extends over 15 amino acids. TCR alpha and TCR beta cDNA libraries carrying sample barcodes and UMIs were produced by 5'RACE using constant-segment primers. TCRdb independently ran MiXCR on the 5' RACE reads; one entry per CDR3 protein. The sample lists about 140,000 distinct CDR3 sequences, about 14% occurring once. These data come from a study of T-cell memory formation after mild COVID-19. Across the whole study: TCR clusters were largely donor specific. Study-wide points: A subset of responding clones appeared in pre-infection memory, suggesting cross-reactive memory joined. Shrinking CD4+ clones were chiefly CM and EM; CD8+ ones were chiefly EMRA.

The TCR comes from an adult woman who had mild COVID-19 (a few samples of this study predate the infection). Cell type and time point are not known. The V and J genes are TRBV4-1 and TRBJ2-7; perhaps TRBD1 as D (6 bases). The sequencing input was PBMCs or a T cell subset sorted from them (not recorded which). The CDR3 bases are TGCGCCAGCAGCCAATACCGGGACACCTCCTACGAGCAGTACTTC. The encoded protein is CASSQYRDTSYEQYF.